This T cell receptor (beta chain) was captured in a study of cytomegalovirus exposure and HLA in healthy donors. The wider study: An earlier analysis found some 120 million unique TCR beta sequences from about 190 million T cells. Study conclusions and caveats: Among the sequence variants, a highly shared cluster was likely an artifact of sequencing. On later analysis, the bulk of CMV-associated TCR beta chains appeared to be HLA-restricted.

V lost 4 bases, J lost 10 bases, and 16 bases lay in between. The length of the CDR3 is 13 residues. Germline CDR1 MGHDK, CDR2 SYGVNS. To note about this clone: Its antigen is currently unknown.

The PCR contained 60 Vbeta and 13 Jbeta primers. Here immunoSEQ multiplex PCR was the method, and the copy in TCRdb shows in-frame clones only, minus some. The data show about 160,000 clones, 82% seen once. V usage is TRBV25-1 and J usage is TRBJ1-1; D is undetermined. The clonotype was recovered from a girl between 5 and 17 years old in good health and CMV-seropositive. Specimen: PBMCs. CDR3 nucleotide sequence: TGTGCCAGCAGTGCTAATACGGTCCTGCTAGCTTTCTTT. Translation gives CASSANTVLLAFF.